This T cell receptor beta chain was obtained from a study of OX40 agonist ivuxolimab in advanced cancers. A note on the overall study: The costimulatory receptor OX40 (CD134) was targeted by ivuxolimab, a fully human IgG2 agonistic monoclonal antibody. A male proportion of roughly 80% and a mean age of 60 years, ranging from 23 to 79, were recorded for the dose-escalation cohort. Patients were allowed to have had prior anti-PD-1, anti-PD-L1 or anti-CTLA-4 therapy, and approximately 37% of the dose-escalation patients had been treated with checkpoint inhibitors. Of the approximately 54 patients in dose escalation, about 20 had hepatocellular carcinoma, about 15 had melanoma, 9 had renal cell carcinoma and 9 had head and neck cancer. Peripheral TCRbeta sequencing was intended to test whether TCR sequence diversity was altered and clonal T-cell expansion was caused by ivuxolimab. Intravenous ivuxolimab was administered to patients every 2 weeks at six dose levels: 0.01, 0.1, 0.3, 1.5, 3 and 10 mg/kg. The monotherapy dose-escalation portion (N ≈ 50 patients) of the phase I ivuxolimab trial is reported in the paper. Partial responses occurred in three dose-escalation patients: two with cutaneous melanoma and one with hepatocellular carcinoma. Summary of the overall study and its limitations: In partial responders in the 0.1-3.0 mg/kg groups, normalized peripheral clonal expansion was found to be among the lowest, especially among CD8+ T cells. Low levels of normalized T-cell clonal expansion were also seen in some patients who did not respond. After ivuxolimab, CD8+ T cells had more expanded clones than CD4+ T cells on average. Antigen specificity was not determined for the clonally expanded peripheral T cells. Clonal expansion of both CD4+ and CD8+ blood T cells was observed from baseline to week 6 at doses 0.1 to 3.0 mg/kg.

On this clone itself: What this receptor recognizes is not known. Base qualities are missing; no much larger clone stands one base away.

Between the V and J ends, shortened by 6 bases and 1 base respectively, the junction contains 13 bases. The germline V gene encodes CDR1 MNHNS and CDR2 SASEGT. The CDR3 goes from the cysteine to the phenylalanine over 15 residues. The only DNA kept is the CDR3, 45 bases in frame from the first base. Patients with a history of autoimmune disease or receiving systemic immunosuppression were excluded from the trial. Peripheral blood for TCR sequencing was collected from all dose cohorts at baseline, on cycle 4 day 1, and on cycle 7 day 1. Samples came from an open-label, multicenter, first-in-human phase I dose-escalation trial of ivuxolimab. The trial enrolled adults with locally advanced or metastatic head and neck squamous cell, hepatocellular, melanoma or renal cell carcinoma. Before TCR sequencing, CD4+ and CD8+ T cells were separately sorted from peripheral blood. For sequencing of the TCRbeta CDR3 region, genomic DNA was extracted from the sorted cells. The immunoSEQ Assay was used for sequencing of TCRbeta CDR3 regions. TCRdb carries this immuneACCESS record with in-frame sequences only. Its versions omit some clonotypes, under half of them owing to an unresolved V gene in the studies checked, with the rest unexplained. For this sample the table gives about 69,000 clones, of which 90% to 95% were detected only once. In total, the top ten clones hold 5% to 6.5% of the sample.

The sequences come from CD4+ or CD8+ T cells sorted from blood, collected in a trial of the OX40 agonist ivuxolimab. The rearranged segments are TRBV6-1 and TRBJ2-1; the D gene cannot be named for sure. The clonotype originates from an adult with an advanced solid tumor such as melanoma, head and neck, liver or kidney cancer. The CDR3 is CASSYDSHSYNEQFF. In nucleotides, the sequence is TGTGCCAGCAGCTACGACTCCCATTCCTACAATGAGCAGTTCTTC.